These T cell receptor beta chains were read from a single sample in a study of cytomegalovirus exposure and HLA in healthy donors. TCRdb's copy holds only in-frame clones and misses some; the assay was immunoSEQ multiplex PCR. The sample comprises some 150,000 clones, under 80% of which are singletons, and under 3% rests with the top ten. The sample consisted of PBMCs. The receptors derive from a man in his forties in good health and CMV-seronegative. CDR3s include the opening cysteine and the closing phenylalanine or tryptophan. Fields, in order: D gene, clone size, J gene, V gene, CDR3 DNA, CDR3 protein. The D gene is left open where the match is weak. Some rows have no size entry. The others give once, few or many, or a class for an expanded clone.

d_gene: .
abundance: once
j_gene: TRBJ2-7
v_gene: TRBV10-1
CDR3nt: TGCGCCAGCATTGACGGGGGATTAACTTCCTACGAGCAGTACTTC
CDR3aa: CASIDGGLTSYEQYF

d_gene: TRBD1
abundance: .
j_gene: TRBJ1-2
v_gene: TRBV30
CDR3nt: TGTGCCTGCAACCGGGACAGGCAAGAGGGCTACACCTTC
CDR3aa: CACNRDRQEGYTF

d_gene: .
abundance: .
j_gene: TRBJ1-1
v_gene: TRBV29-1
CDR3nt: TGCAGCGTTGAAGGGAGGGGTGAAGCTTTCTTT
CDR3aa: CSVEGRGEAFF

d_gene: .
abundance: .
j_gene: TRBJ1-2
v_gene: TRBV2
CDR3nt: TGTGCCAGCAAGGATCTAGCTAACTATGGCTACACCTTC
CDR3aa: CASKDLANYGYTF

d_gene: TRBD2
abundance: .
j_gene: TRBJ2-3
v_gene: TRBV4-2
CDR3nt: TGTGCCAGCAGCCAAGAGTTCGCGGGAGGGGCCACAGATACGCAGTATTTT
CDR3aa: CASSQEFAGGATDTQYF

d_gene: .
abundance: .
j_gene: TRBJ1-5
v_gene: TRBV6-1
CDR3nt: TGTGCCAGCAGTGAGGCAGGGGATAGCAATCAGCCCCAGCATTTT
CDR3aa: CASSEAGDSNQPQHF

d_gene: TRBD1
abundance: few
j_gene: TRBJ1-2
v_gene: TRBV19
CDR3nt: TGTGCCAGTAGTCGGACAGGGAACTATGGCTACACCTTC
CDR3aa: CASSRTGNYGYTF

d_gene: .
abundance: .
j_gene: TRBJ2-2
v_gene: TRBV7-8
CDR3nt: TGTGCCAGCAAAAATCAACAGAACACCGGGGAGCTGTTTTTT
CDR3aa: CASKNQQNTGELFF

d_gene: .
abundance: .
j_gene: TRBJ2-2
v_gene: TRBV6-1
CDR3nt: TGTGCCAGCAGCGTACAAGAGGGCGGGGAGCTGTTTTTT
CDR3aa: CASSVQEGGELFF

d_gene: TRBD1
abundance: .
j_gene: TRBJ2-1
v_gene: TRBV7-3
CDR3nt: TGTGCCAGCAGCTTAATGGGGACAGGGATGAATGAGCAGTTCTTC
CDR3aa: CASSLMGTGMNEQFF

d_gene: .
abundance: .
j_gene: TRBJ1-6
v_gene: TRBV6-5
CDR3nt: TGTGCCAGCGGAACGGGGGGAAATTCACCCCTCCACTTT
CDR3aa: CASGTGGNSPLHF

d_gene: TRBD2
abundance: .
j_gene: TRBJ2-1
v_gene: TRBV7-3
CDR3nt: TGTGCCAGCAGCTTAAGCGGGAGGTCGAATGAGCAGTTCTTC
CDR3aa: CASSLSGRSNEQFF

d_gene: .
abundance: .
j_gene: TRBJ2-2
v_gene: TRBV11-2
CDR3nt: TGTGCCAGCAGCTTAAATCCAGGGACAAACACCGGGGAGCTGTTTTTT
CDR3aa: CASSLNPGTNTGELFF

d_gene: TRBD1
abundance: .
j_gene: TRBJ2-3
v_gene: TRBV6-6
CDR3nt: TGTGCCAGCAGGCCCACAGGGGGCACAGATACGCAGTATTTT
CDR3aa: CASRPTGGTDTQYF

d_gene: .
abundance: .
j_gene: TRBJ2-5
v_gene: TRBV7-3
CDR3nt: TGTGCCAGCAGCCCTACCGGGACACTGGGGGAGACCCAGTACTTC
CDR3aa: CASSPTGTLGETQYF

d_gene: .
abundance: .
j_gene: TRBJ1-6
v_gene: TRBV19
CDR3nt: TGTGCCAGTAGTATCCAGGGCAGTTCACCCCTCCACTTT
CDR3aa: CASSIQGSSPLHF

d_gene: .
abundance: few
j_gene: TRBJ1-1
v_gene: TRBV7-2
CDR3nt: TGTGCCAGCAGCTTAGCAAGTACGGACACTGAAGCTTTCTTT
CDR3aa: CASSLASTDTEAFF

d_gene: .
abundance: .
j_gene: TRBJ2-7
v_gene: TRBV5-4
CDR3nt: TGTGCCAGCAGCCGCACCTACAGGGACTCCTACGAGCAGTACTTC
CDR3aa: CASSRTYRDSYEQYF

d_gene: TRBD1
abundance: .
j_gene: TRBJ2-7
v_gene: TRBV7-6
CDR3nt: TGTGCCAGCAGCAACCGACAGGGGAGCTACGAGCAGTACTTC
CDR3aa: CASSNRQGSYEQYF

d_gene: .
abundance: .
j_gene: TRBJ1-2
v_gene: TRBV27
CDR3nt: TGTGCCAGCAGTTTAAGGGGCAGCAGCTATGGCTACACCTTC
CDR3aa: CASSLRGSSYGYTF

d_gene: .
abundance: few
j_gene: TRBJ1-4
v_gene: TRBV4-1
CDR3nt: TGCGCCAGCAGCCTTACCGAGATCAATGAAAAACTGTTTTTT
CDR3aa: CASSLTEINEKLFF

d_gene: TRBD1
abundance: few
j_gene: TRBJ2-2
v_gene: TRBV28
CDR3nt: TGTGCCAGCACCGGAACAGGGGCCGGGGAGCTGTTTTTT
CDR3aa: CASTGTGAGELFF

d_gene: .
abundance: .
j_gene: TRBJ1-6
v_gene: TRBV10-2
CDR3nt: TGCGCCACCAATACAGGGCCCTATTCACCCCTCCACTTT
CDR3aa: CATNTGPYSPLHF

d_gene: TRBD1
abundance: few
j_gene: TRBJ2-7
v_gene: TRBV4-1
CDR3nt: TGCGCCAGCAGCCGACAACAGAGGGACAGGGCCTACGAGCAGTACTTC
CDR3aa: CASSRQQRDRAYEQYF

d_gene: .
abundance: .
j_gene: TRBJ1-3
v_gene: TRBV9
CDR3nt: TGTGCCAGCAGCGAAGGGGGCTCTGGAAACACCATATATTTT
CDR3aa: CASSEGGSGNTIYF

d_gene: .
abundance: .
j_gene: TRBJ1-1
v_gene: TRBV6-5
CDR3nt: TGTGCCAGCACCCGGTTCGGGGATGGCACTGAAGCTTTCTTT
CDR3aa: CASTRFGDGTEAFF

d_gene: .
abundance: .
j_gene: TRBJ1-2
v_gene: TRBV6-5
CDR3nt: TGTGCCAGCAGTGCGGGGGAGGGTAACTATGGCTACACCTTC
CDR3aa: CASSAGEGNYGYTF

d_gene: .
abundance: .
j_gene: TRBJ2-7
v_gene: TRBV6-1
CDR3nt: TGTGCCAGCAGTGATCCCTTTGGCGGCTACGAGCAGTACTTC
CDR3aa: CASSDPFGGYEQYF

d_gene: TRBD1
abundance: many
j_gene: TRBJ1-1
v_gene: TRBV6-1
CDR3nt: TGTGCCAGCAGTGCTCACAGGGGGAACACTGAAGCTTTCTTT
CDR3aa: CASSAHRGNTEAFF

d_gene: .
abundance: few
j_gene: TRBJ1-2
v_gene: TRBV11-2
CDR3nt: TGTGCCAGCAGCTCCCCAGGGAGGTATGGCTACACCTTC
CDR3aa: CASSSPGRYGYTF

d_gene: .
abundance: .
j_gene: TRBJ2-5
v_gene: TRBV10-2
CDR3nt: TGCGCCAGCAGCGCCGGGACTGCGGGGGCCCAGGAGACCCAGTACTTC
CDR3aa: CASSAGTAGAQETQYF

d_gene: TRBD1
abundance: .
j_gene: TRBJ2-2
v_gene: TRBV11-3
CDR3nt: TGTGCCAGCAGCCAGGGACAGGGGGCCGGGGAGCTGTTTTTT
CDR3aa: CASSQGQGAGELFF

d_gene: TRBD1
abundance: once
j_gene: TRBJ1-2
v_gene: TRBV6-5
CDR3nt: TGTGCCAGCAGTTACGGGACAGTCTATGGCTACACCTTC
CDR3aa: CASSYGTVYGYTF

d_gene: TRBD1
abundance: .
j_gene: TRBJ1-1
v_gene: TRBV5-1
CDR3nt: TGCGCCAGCAGCACCGGGACAGAGAACACTGAAGCTTTCTTT
CDR3aa: CASSTGTENTEAFF

d_gene: .
abundance: once
j_gene: TRBJ2-7
v_gene: TRBV14
CDR3nt: TGTGCCAGCAGCCAAGGGCCTGAGCTGGACTACGAGCAGTACTTC
CDR3aa: CASSQGPELDYEQYF

d_gene: TRBD2
abundance: .
j_gene: TRBJ2-7
v_gene: TRBV5-1
CDR3nt: TGCGCCAGCAGCTGGACCCTAGCGGGGGGAGGCTACGAGCAGTACTTC
CDR3aa: CASSWTLAGGGYEQYF

d_gene: .
abundance: .
j_gene: TRBJ2-4
v_gene: TRBV7-9
CDR3nt: TGTGCCAGCAGCTCAGACACCTTTCCCGCCAAAAACATTCAGTACTTC
CDR3aa: CASSSDTFPAKNIQYF

d_gene: .
abundance: .
j_gene: TRBJ1-5
v_gene: TRBV15
CDR3nt: TGTGCCACCAGCAGAGTGCGGGTCGGGCAGCCCCAGCATTTT
CDR3aa: CATSRVRVGQPQHF

d_gene: TRBD1
abundance: .
j_gene: TRBJ2-7
v_gene: TRBV6-1
CDR3nt: TGTGCCAGCAGCCGAGACAGGGGCTACACCTACGAGCAGTACTTC
CDR3aa: CASSRDRGYTYEQYF

d_gene: TRBD2
abundance: .
j_gene: TRBJ2-1
v_gene: TRBV7-2
CDR3nt: TGTGCCAGCAGCTCCAGAGGGGCGGGAGCTATCTACAATGAGCAGTTCTTC
CDR3aa: CASSSRGAGAIYNEQFF

d_gene: TRBD2
abundance: .
j_gene: TRBJ2-2
v_gene: TRBV27
CDR3nt: TGTGCCAGCAGTTTTTGGACTAGCCTTCGCGCCGGGGAGCTGTTTTTT
CDR3aa: CASSFWTSLRAGELFF

d_gene: .
abundance: .
j_gene: TRBJ2-5
v_gene: TRBV7-8
CDR3nt: TGTGCCAGCAGCCGAGCGGACAGCGAAAAAGAGACCCAGTACTTC
CDR3aa: CASSRADSEKETQYF

d_gene: .
abundance: once
j_gene: TRBJ1-1
v_gene: TRBV19
CDR3nt: TGTGCCAGTAGTATCGGTAGGACTTGGAACACTGAAGCTTTCTTT
CDR3aa: CASSIGRTWNTEAFF

d_gene: .
abundance: .
j_gene: TRBJ2-3
v_gene: TRBV19
CDR3nt: TGTGCCAGTAGTACCCGGACTTCTCCCACAGATACGCAGTATTTT
CDR3aa: CASSTRTSPTDTQYF

d_gene: TRBD2
abundance: .
j_gene: TRBJ2-7
v_gene: TRBV6-5
CDR3nt: TGTGCCAGCAGTTACCCACTAGCGGGAGGGACGGGCGAGCAGTACTTC
CDR3aa: CASSYPLAGGTGEQYF

d_gene: .
abundance: .
j_gene: TRBJ1-5
v_gene: TRBV4-1
CDR3nt: TGCGCCAGCAGCCAAGACGTGGCTGGACGGGGGTTTAGGCCCCAGCATTTT
CDR3aa: CASSQDVAGRGFRPQHF

d_gene: .
abundance: .
j_gene: TRBJ2-5
v_gene: TRBV27
CDR3nt: TGTGCCAGCAGTCCCCGCCGGGGAGAGACCCAGTACTTC
CDR3aa: CASSPRRGETQYF

d_gene: .
abundance: .
j_gene: TRBJ2-1
v_gene: TRBV5-4
CDR3nt: TGTGCCAGCAGCCCAAACCGGGGGGAGCAGTTCTTC
CDR3aa: CASSPNRGEQFF